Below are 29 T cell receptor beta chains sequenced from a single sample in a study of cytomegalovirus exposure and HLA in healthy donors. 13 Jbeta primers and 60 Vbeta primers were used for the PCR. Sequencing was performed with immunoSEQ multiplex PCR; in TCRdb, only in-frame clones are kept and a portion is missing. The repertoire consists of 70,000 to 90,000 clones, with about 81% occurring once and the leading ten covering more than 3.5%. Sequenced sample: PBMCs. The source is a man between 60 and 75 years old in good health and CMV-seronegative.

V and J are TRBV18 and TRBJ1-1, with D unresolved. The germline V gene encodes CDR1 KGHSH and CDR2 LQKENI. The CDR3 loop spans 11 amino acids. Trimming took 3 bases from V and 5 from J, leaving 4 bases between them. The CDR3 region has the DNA TGTGCCAGCTCACCGAGTACTGAAGCTTTCTTT. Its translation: CASSPSTEAFF. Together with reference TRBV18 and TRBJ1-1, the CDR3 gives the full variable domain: NAGVMQNPRHLVRRRGQEARLRCSPMKGHSHVYWYRQLPEEGLKFMVYLQKENIIDESGMPKERFSAEFPKEGPSILRIQQVVRGDSAAYFCASSPSTEAFFGQGTRLTVV.

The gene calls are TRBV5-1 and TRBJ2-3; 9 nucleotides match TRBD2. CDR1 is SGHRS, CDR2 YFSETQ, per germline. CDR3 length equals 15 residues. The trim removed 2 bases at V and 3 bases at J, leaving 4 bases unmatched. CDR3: CASSFGGGETDTQYF. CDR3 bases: TGCGCCAGCAGCTTCGGCGGGGGGGAAACAGATACGCAGTATTTT. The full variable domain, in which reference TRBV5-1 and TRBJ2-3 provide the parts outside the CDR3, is KAGVTQTPRYLIKTRGQQVTLSCSPISGHRSVSWYQQTPGQGLQFLFEYFSETQRNKGNFPGRFSGRQFSNSRSEMNVSTLELGDSALYLCASSFGGGETDTQYFGPGTRLTVL.

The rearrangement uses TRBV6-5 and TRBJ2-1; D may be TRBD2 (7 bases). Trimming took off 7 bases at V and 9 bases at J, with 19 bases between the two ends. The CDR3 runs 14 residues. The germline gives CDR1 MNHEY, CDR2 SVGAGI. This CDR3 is CASTRGGGNAEQFF. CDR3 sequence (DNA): TGTGCCAGCACGAGGGGGGGAGGGAACGCTGAGCAGTTCTTC.

The CDR3 DNA is TGTGCCAGCAGCGACAACCCAACAGGGGGCAGGGGGGGCTACACCTTC. It is translated as CASSDNPTGGRGGYTF. The chain is built from TRBV7-9 and TRBJ1-2; 9 positions match TRBD1. The CDR3 contains 16 residues. Per the germline V gene, CDR1 is SEHNR and CDR2 is FQNEAQ (reference sequence). The ends lost 5 bases at V and 8 bases at J; junction bases unmatched: 15.

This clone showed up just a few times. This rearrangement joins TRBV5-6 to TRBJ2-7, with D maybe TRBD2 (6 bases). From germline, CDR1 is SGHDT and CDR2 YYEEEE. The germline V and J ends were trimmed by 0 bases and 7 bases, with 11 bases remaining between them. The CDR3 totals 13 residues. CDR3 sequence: CASSLVGGEEQYF. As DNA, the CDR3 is TGTGCCAGCAGCTTGGTAGGCGGGGAAGAGCAGTACTTC. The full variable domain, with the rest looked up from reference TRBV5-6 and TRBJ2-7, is DAGVTQSPTHLIKTRGQQVTLRCSPKSGHDTVSWYQQALGQGPQFIFQYYEEEERQRGNFPDRFSGHQFPNYSSELNVNALLLGDSALYLCASSLVGGEEQYFGPGTRLTVT.

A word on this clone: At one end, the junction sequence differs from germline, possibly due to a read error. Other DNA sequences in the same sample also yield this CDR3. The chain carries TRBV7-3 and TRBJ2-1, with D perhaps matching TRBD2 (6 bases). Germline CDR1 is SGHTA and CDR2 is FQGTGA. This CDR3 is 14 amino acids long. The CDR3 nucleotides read TGTGCCAGCAGCCTCACCCTTGGGGGGAATGAGCAATTCTTC. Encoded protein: CASSLTLGGNEQFF.

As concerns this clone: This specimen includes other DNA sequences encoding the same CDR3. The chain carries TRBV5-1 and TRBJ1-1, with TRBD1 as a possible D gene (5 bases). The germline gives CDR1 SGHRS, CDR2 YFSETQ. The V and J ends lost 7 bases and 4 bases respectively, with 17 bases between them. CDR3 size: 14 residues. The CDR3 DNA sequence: TGCGCCAGCGGCGGTGGGGGGGGAACCACTGAAGCTTTCTTT. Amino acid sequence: CASGGGGGTTEAFF.

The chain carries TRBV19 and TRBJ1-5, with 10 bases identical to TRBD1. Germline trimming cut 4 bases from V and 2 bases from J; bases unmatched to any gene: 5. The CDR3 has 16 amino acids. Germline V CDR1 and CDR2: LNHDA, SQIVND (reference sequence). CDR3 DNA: TGTGCCAGTAGTACCCCGGACAGGGGGGGCAATCAGCCCCAGCATTTT. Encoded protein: CASSTPDRGGNQPQHF.

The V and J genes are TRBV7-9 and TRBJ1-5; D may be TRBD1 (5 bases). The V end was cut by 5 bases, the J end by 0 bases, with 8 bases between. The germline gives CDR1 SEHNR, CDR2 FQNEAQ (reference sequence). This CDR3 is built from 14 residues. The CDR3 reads CASSRGTSNQPQHF. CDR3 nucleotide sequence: TGTGCCAGCAGCCGGGGGACTAGCAATCAGCCCCAGCATTTT.

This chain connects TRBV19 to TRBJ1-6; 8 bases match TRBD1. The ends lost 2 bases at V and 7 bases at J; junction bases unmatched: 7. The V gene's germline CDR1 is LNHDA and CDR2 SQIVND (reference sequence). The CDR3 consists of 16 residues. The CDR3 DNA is TGTGCCAGTAGTATATCCTGGGACAGGAGCAATTCACCCCTCCACTTT. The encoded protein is CASSISWDRSNSPLHF.

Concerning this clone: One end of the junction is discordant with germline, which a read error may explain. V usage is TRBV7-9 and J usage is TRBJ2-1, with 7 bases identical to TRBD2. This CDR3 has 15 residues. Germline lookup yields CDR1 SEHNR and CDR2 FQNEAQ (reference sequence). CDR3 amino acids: CSSRRSRDYGNEQFF. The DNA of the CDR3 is TGTTCCAGCAGGCGCTCCCGGGACTACGGCAATGAGCAGTTCTTC. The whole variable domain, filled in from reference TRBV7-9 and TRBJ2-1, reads DTGVSQNPRHKITKRGQNVTFRCDPISEHNRLYWYRQTLGQGPEFLTYFQNEAQLEKSRLLSDRFSAERPKGSFSTLEIQRTEQGDSAMYLCSSRRSRDYGNEQFFGPGTRLTVL.

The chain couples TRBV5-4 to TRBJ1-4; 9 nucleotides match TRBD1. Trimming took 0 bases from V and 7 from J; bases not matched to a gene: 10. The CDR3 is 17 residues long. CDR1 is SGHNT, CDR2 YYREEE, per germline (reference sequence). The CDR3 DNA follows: TGTGCCAGCAGCTTGGCCCTGACAGGGGGAGGTAGTGAAAAACTGTTTTTT. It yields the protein CASSLALTGGGSEKLFF. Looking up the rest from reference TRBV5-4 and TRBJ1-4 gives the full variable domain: ETGVTQSPTHLIKTRGQQVTLRCSSQSGHNTVSWYQQALGQGPQFIFQYYREEENGRGNFPPRFSGLQFPNYSSELNVNALELDDSALYLCASSLALTGGGSEKLFFGSGTQLSVL.

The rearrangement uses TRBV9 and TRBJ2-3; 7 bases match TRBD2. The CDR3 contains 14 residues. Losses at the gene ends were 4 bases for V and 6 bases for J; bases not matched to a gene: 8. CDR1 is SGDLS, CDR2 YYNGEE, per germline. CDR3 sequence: CASSTGGHRDTQYF. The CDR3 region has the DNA TGTGCCAGCAGCACGGGGGGTCATCGGGATACGCAGTATTTT.

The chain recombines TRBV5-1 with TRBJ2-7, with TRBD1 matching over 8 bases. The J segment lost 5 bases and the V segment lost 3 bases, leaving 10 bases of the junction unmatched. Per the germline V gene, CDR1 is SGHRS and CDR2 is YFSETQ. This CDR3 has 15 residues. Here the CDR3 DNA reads TGCGCCAGCAGCTGGACGGACAGGGAAACGAACGAGCAGTACTTC. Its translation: CASSWTDRETNEQYF.

CDR3 residues: CATSRGGGAGDTQYF. As DNA, the CDR3 is TGTGCCACCAGCAGAGGCGGGGGGGCCGGAGATACGCAGTATTTT. V and J are TRBV15 and TRBJ2-3; TRBD2 aligns across 9 bases. The CDR3 is 15 residues long. CDR1 and CDR2 from the germline V gene are LNHNV and YYDKDF (reference sequence). J was trimmed by 5 bases and V by 1 base; bases with no gene match: 4. Based on the CDR3 plus reference TRBV15 and TRBJ2-3, the full variable domain is DAMVIQNPRYQVTQFGKPVTLSCSQTLNHNVMYWYQQKSSQAPKLLFHYYDKDFNNEADTPDNFQSRRPNTSFCFLDIRSPGLGDTAMYLCATSRGGGAGDTQYFGPGTRLTVL.

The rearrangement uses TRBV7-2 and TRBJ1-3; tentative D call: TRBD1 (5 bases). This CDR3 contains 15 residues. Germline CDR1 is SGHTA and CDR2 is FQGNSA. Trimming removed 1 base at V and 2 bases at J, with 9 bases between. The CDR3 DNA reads TGTGCCAGCAGCTTAGGGGCAGGGACTGGAAACACCATATATTTT. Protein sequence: CASSLGAGTGNTIYF. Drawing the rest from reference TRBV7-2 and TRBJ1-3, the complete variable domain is GAGVSQSPSNKVTEKGKDVELRCDPISGHTALYWYRQSLGQGLEFLIYFQGNSAPDKSGLPSDRFSAERTGGSVSTLTIQRTQQEDSAVYLCASSLGAGTGNTIYFGEGSWLTVV.

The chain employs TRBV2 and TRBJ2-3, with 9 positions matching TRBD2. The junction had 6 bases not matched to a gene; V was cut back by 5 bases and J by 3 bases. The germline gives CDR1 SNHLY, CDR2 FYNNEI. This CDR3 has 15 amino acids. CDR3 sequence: CASSNPGLATDTQYF. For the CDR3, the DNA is TGTGCCAGCAGTAACCCGGGACTAGCAACAGATACGCAGTATTTT.

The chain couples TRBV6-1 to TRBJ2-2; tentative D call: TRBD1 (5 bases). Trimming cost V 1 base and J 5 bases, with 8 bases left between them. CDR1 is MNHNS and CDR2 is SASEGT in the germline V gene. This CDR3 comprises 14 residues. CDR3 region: CASSEGRVTGELFF. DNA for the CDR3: TGTGCCAGCAGTGAAGGCAGGGTTACCGGGGAGCTGTTTTTT.

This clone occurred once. CDR3 sequence: CASSPRLAGGSYEQYF. CDR3 in DNA: TGTGCCAGCAGCCCCCGACTAGCGGGGGGGTCCTACGAGCAGTACTTC. The chain is built from TRBV9 and TRBJ2-7; 14 bases map to TRBD2. V dropped 4 bases and J dropped 1; count of bases not matched to a gene: 4. Germline loops: CDR1 SGDLS, CDR2 YYNGEE. This CDR3 comprises 16 residues.

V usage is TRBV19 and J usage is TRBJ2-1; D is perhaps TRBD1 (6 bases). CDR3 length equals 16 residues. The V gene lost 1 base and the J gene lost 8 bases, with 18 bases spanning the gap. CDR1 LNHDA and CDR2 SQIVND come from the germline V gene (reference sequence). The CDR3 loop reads CASSIGVGAPRDEQFF. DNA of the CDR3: TGTGCCAGTAGTATAGGGGTGGGGGCCCCCCGGGATGAGCAGTTCTTC.

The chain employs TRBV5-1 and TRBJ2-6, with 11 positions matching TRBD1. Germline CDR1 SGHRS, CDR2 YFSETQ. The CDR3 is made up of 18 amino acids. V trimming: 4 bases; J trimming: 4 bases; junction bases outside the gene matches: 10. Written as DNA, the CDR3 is TGCGCCAGCAGCGTCCCGGGACAGGGGGTTCCGGGGGCCAACGTCCTGACTTTC. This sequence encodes CASSVPGQGVPGANVLTF.

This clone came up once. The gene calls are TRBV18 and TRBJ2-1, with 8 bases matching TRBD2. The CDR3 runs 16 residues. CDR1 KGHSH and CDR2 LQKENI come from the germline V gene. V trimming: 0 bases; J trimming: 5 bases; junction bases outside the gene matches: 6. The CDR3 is CASSPPLRGANNEQFF. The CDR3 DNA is TGTGCCAGCTCACCACCTCTGCGGGGGGCCAACAATGAGCAGTTCTTC.

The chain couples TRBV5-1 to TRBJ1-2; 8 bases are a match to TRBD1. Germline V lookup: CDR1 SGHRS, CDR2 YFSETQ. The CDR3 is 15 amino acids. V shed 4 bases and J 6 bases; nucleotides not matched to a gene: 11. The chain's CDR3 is CASSPGTGDIDGYTF. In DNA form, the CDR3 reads TGCGCCAGCAGCCCCGGGACAGGAGACATAGATGGCTACACCTTC.

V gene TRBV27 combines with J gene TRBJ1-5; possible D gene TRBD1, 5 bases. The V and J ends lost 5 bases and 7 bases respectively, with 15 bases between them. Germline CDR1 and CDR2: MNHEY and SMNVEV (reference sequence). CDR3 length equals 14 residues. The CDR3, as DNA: TGTGCCAGCAGTACCGGGAGCCGGGGGCAGCCCCAGCATTTT. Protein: CASSTGSRGQPQHF.

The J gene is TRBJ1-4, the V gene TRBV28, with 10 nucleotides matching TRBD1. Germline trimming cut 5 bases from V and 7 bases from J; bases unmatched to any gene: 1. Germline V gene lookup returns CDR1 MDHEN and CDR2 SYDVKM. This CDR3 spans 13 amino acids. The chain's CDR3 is CASSDRGPEKLFF. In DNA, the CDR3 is TGTGCCAGCAGTGACAGGGGGCCTGAAAAACTGTTTTTT.

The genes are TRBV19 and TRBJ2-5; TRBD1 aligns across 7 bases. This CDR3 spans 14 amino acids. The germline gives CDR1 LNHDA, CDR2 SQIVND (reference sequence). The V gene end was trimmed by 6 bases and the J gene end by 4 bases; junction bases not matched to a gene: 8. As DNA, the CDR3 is TGTGCCAGTAGCCTATTAGGGGGCGGAGAGACCCAGTACTTC. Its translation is CASSLLGGGETQYF. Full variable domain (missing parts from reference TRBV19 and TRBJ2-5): DGGITQSPKYLFRKEGQNVTLSCEQNLNHDAMYWYRQDPGQGLRLIYYSQIVNDFQKGDIAEGYSVSREKKESFPLTVTSAQKNPTAFYLCASSLLGGGETQYFGPGTRLLVL.

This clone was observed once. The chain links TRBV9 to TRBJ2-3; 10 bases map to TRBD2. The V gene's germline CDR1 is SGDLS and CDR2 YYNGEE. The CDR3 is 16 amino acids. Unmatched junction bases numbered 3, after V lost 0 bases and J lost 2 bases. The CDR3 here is CASSVAGLADTDTQYF. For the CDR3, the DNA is TGTGCCAGCAGCGTAGCCGGACTAGCGGACACAGATACGCAGTATTTT. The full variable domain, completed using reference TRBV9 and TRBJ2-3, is DSGVTQTPKHLITATGQRVTLRCSPRSGDLSVYWYQQSLDQGLQFLIQYYNGEERAKGNILERFSAQQFPDLHSELNLSSLELGDSALYFCASSVAGLADTDTQYFGPGTRLTVL.

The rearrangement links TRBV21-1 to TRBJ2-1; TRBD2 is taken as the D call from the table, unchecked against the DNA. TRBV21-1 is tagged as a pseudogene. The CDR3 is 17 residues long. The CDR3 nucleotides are TGTGCCAGCAGCAAAGACTGCGGAAAAGCGACCCCCAATGAGCAGTTCTTC. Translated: CASSKDCGKATPNEQFF.

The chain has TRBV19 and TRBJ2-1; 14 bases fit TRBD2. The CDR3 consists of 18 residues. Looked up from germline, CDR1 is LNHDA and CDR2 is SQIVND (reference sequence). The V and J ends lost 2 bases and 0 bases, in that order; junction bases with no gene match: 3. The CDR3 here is CASSISGTSGGSYNEQFF. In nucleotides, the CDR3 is TGTGCCAGTAGTATATCAGGGACTAGCGGGGGCTCCTACAATGAGCAGTTCTTC.